A single sample is the source of the 21 T cell receptor beta chains below, sequenced in a study of shared clonotypes between healthy human individuals (dated by TCRdb to 2020 to 2021). Library prep was done by the immunoSEQ multiplex PCR assay. The source is immuneACCESS, and TCRdb retained only in-frame sequences with V and J called. Part of the clones is not carried over; for the studies checked, unresolved V genes explain less than half of this, and the remainder is unexplained. This sample comprises about 2.3 million clones, about 92% of them detected only once. The ten largest clones capture about 0.41% of the sample. Sequences were obtained from naive CD4+ T cells from PBMCs. In light of the paper, this sample's cell subset or site label describes: CD45RA+ positively selected. Receptors were obtained from a man in his late teens or twenties in good health. Some clones in this sample may be carry-over from other donors' samples.

The genes are TRBV5-4 and TRBJ2-5, with 8 bases aligning to TRBD1. This CDR3 has 15 residues. V gave up 1 base and J gave up 5 bases; unmatched junction bases: 7. Germline V gene sequence: CDR1 SGHNT, CDR2 YYREEE (reference sequence). The CDR3 loop reads CASSLQAGGGETQYF. CDR3 DNA sequence: TGTGCCAGCAGCTTGCAAGCAGGGGGCGGCGAGACCCAGTACTTC.

V is TRBV27 and J is TRBJ2-7, with TRBD1 matching 10 bases. CDR3 length: 15 residues. Germline trimming cut 6 bases from V and 7 bases from J; bases unmatched to any gene: 12. Germline-derived CDR1 and CDR2 are MNHEY and SMNVEV (reference sequence). The CDR3 spells CASRNAGTGDYEQYF. In DNA form, the CDR3 reads TGTGCCAGCAGGAATGCCGGGACAGGGGATTATGAGCAGTACTTC.

The V and J genes are TRBV28 and TRBJ2-2; 7 nucleotides agree with TRBD2. The CDR3 runs 17 residues. Germline CDR1 reads MDHEN; CDR2 reads SYDVKM. J was trimmed by 6 bases and V by 0 bases; bases with no gene match: 10. The CDR3 nucleotides read TGTGCCAGCAGTTTATGGCTAGCGGCCCAAACTTCCGGGGAGCTGTTTTTT. This encodes CASSLWLAAQTSGELFF.

CDR3 region: CAITAGNTEAFF. The CDR3, as DNA: TGTGCCATCACGGCGGGGAACACTGAAGCTTTCTTT. The chain combines TRBV10-3 with TRBJ1-1; no reliable D call. Deletions cut 7 bases from V and 1 base from J, with 7 bases between. CDR3 length: 12 amino acids. Germline values: CDR1 ENHRY, CDR2 SYGVKD.

The chain recombines TRBV19 with TRBJ1-1; D may be TRBD1 (5 bases). Trimming pared 2 bases from V and 1 base from J, leaving 14 bases between. The CDR3 length is 16 residues. CDR1 and CDR2 from the germline V gene are LNHDA and SQIVND (reference sequence). The DNA of the CDR3 is TGTGCCAGTAGTATAACATCCGGGACCAGGAACACTGAAGCTTTCTTT. Translated: CASSITSGTRNTEAFF.

CDR3 nucleotide sequence: TGTGCCAGCACCACCGGGGGTAGCGGGAGCTACAATGAGCAGTTCTTC. Its protein product is CASTTGGSGSYNEQFF. The gene calls are TRBV28 and TRBJ2-1; 9 bases line up with TRBD2. This CDR3 has 16 residues. Germline assignment: CDR1 MDHEN and CDR2 SYDVKM. V lost 7 bases and J lost 3; bases outside the gene matches: 10. Full variable domain (remainder filled in from reference TRBV28 and TRBJ2-1): DVKVTQSSRYLVKRTGEKVFLECVQDMDHENMFWYRQDPGLGLRLIYFSYDVKMKEKGDIPEGYSVSREKKERFSLILESASTNQTSMYLCASTTGGSGSYNEQFFGPGTRLTVL.

This clone has just one count. This chain connects TRBV2 to TRBJ1-4; 10 bases are shared with TRBD1. There are 14 residues in the CDR3. V lost 7 bases and J lost 6; bases outside the gene matches: 5. Germline V gene sequence: CDR1 SNHLY, CDR2 FYNNEI. CDR3 sequence (DNA): TGTGCCAGCACCTTGACAGGGGGCTATGAAAAACTGTTTTTT. Protein sequence: CASTLTGGYEKLFF.

The J gene is TRBJ2-7, the V gene TRBV9; D possibly corresponds to TRBD2 (5 bases). Between the trimmed V and J ends, which lost 1 base and 9 bases, there was a span of 17 bases. The germline V gene encodes CDR1 SGDLS and CDR2 YYNGEE. This CDR3 has 14 residues. This chain's CDR3 is CASSVQDRGMGQYF. The CDR3 nucleotides are TGTGCCAGCAGCGTACAGGATCGAGGGATGGGGCAGTACTTC. Looking up the rest from reference TRBV9 and TRBJ2-7 gives the full variable domain: DSGVTQTPKHLITATGQRVTLRCSPRSGDLSVYWYQQSLDQGLQFLIQYYNGEERAKGNILERFSAQQFPDLHSELNLSSLELGDSALYFCASSVQDRGMGQYFGPGTRLTVT.

On this clone: Other nucleotide sequences in the sample specify the same CDR3. Here the CDR3 reads CASRGAGGSYNEQFF. Written as DNA, the CDR3 is TGTGCCAGCAGGGGGGCGGGAGGCTCCTACAATGAGCAGTTCTTC. The J gene is TRBJ2-1, the V gene TRBV25-1; 8 nucleotides align to TRBD2. In germline, CDR1 is MGHDK, CDR2 SYGVNS. The CDR3 loop spans 15 amino acids. After removal of 6 bases from V and 0 bases from J, the junction contained 4 bases not matched to a gene.

The rearrangement uses TRBV4-1 and TRBJ2-7; 8 bases fit TRBD1. The CDR3 runs 16 residues. With V trimmed by 0 bases and J by 3 bases, 7 bases remained unmatched. CDR1 is MGHRA, CDR2 YSYEKL, per germline. The CDR3 bases are TGCGCCAGCAGCCAAGATCCCCAGGGGGCTGTCTACGAGCAGTACTTC. Protein: CASSQDPQGAVYEQYF.

The chain couples TRBV11-1 to TRBJ1-2, with D possibly matching TRBD1 (5 bases). V was cut by 5 bases and J by 3 bases, with 13 bases left in between. Germline V CDR1 and CDR2: SGHAT, FQDESV (reference sequence). This CDR3 region has 14 residues. The DNA for the CDR3 is TGTGCCAGCAGCCCGAAGGGCAGGGACTATGGCTACACCTTC. Encoded protein: CASSPKGRDYGYTF.

This sequence joins TRBV30 and TRBJ1-6, with a tentative D call TRBD1 (5 bases). Trimming shortened V by 3 bases and J by 6 bases, and 12 bases separated the two germline ends. The CDR3 loop spans 14 amino acids. CDR1 and CDR2 from the germline V gene are GTSNPN and SVGIG (reference sequence). The CDR3 DNA follows: TGTGCCTGGAGAGGGAGAGGGGTTAATTCACCCCTCCACTTT. This codes for CAWRGRGVNSPLHF.

V gene TRBV6-1 combines with J gene TRBJ2-7; 8 nucleotides line up with TRBD1. Per the germline V gene, CDR1 is MNHNS and CDR2 is SASEGT. The CDR3 extends over 13 amino acids. V shed 5 bases and J 4 bases; nucleotides not matched to a gene: 4. CDR3 region: CASSSGQVYEQYF. CDR3 nucleotide sequence: TGTGCCAGCAGTTCGGGACAGGTTTACGAGCAGTACTTC.

A note on this clone: Distinct nucleotide sequences in the sample also encode this CDR3. CDR3 in amino acids: CASSLVGDEQFF. The DNA of the CDR3 is TGTGCCAGCAGCTTAGTTGGCGATGAGCAGTTCTTC. This sequence joins TRBV11-3 and TRBJ2-1; D uncertain. The CDR3 has 12 residues. V was shortened by 1 base and J by 8 bases, with 6 bases between the two germline ends. The V gene's germline CDR1 is SGHNT and CDR2 YENEEA.

This chain connects TRBV14 to TRBJ1-1; TRBD1 is a possible D gene (5 bases). The CDR3 sequence is 16 residues long. Germline CDR1 and CDR2: SGHDN and FVKESK. V gave up 0 bases and J gave up 0 bases, with 11 bases separating them. For the CDR3, the DNA is TGTGCCAGCAGCCAAGATTTGGGCAGGGTGAACACTGAAGCTTTCTTT. Translated: CASSQDLGRVNTEAFF.

The rearrangement joins TRBV30 to TRBJ2-7, with D maybe TRBD2 (6 bases). The germline CDR1 and CDR2 sequences are GTSNPN and SVGIG (reference sequence). The CDR3 loop spans 12 amino acids. Trimming removed 5 bases at V and 2 bases at J, with 10 bases between. This chain's CDR3 is CAWGGSPYEQYF. CDR3 sequence (DNA): TGTGCCTGGGGGGGGTCCCCCTACGAGCAGTACTTC.

Written as DNA, the CDR3 is TGCGCCAGCAGCCCCGGACTAGCGGGGACCTACGAGCAGTACTTC. Encoded protein: CASSPGLAGTYEQYF. V usage is TRBV4-3 and J usage is TRBJ2-7, with TRBD2 matching over 12 bases. The CDR3 extends over 15 amino acids. Per germline, CDR1 LGHNA and CDR2 YSLEER. V lost 4 bases to trimming and J lost 2 bases; unmatched junction nucleotides: 3.

The chain has TRBV10-2 and TRBJ1-4; 8 positions agree with TRBD1. There are 19 residues in the CDR3. Losses at the gene ends were 6 bases for V and 3 bases for J; bases not matched to a gene: 18. In germline, CDR1 is WSHSY, CDR2 SAAADI. The CDR3 spells CASSRDQWTGRQPNEKLFF. The CDR3 region has the DNA TGCGCCAGCAGCCGAGACCAATGGACAGGGAGGCAACCTAATGAAAAACTGTTTTTT.

The chain joins TRBV18 to TRBJ1-1, with D unresolved. In germline, CDR1 is KGHSH, CDR2 LQKENI. Trimming pared 2 bases from V and 4 bases from J, leaving 11 bases between. This CDR3 region has 14 residues. The CDR3 nucleotides read TGTGCCAGCTCACCAGGAGACGACGGCACTGAAGCTTTCTTT. Encoded protein: CASSPGDDGTEAFF. Based on the CDR3 plus reference TRBV18 and TRBJ1-1, the full variable domain is NAGVMQNPRHLVRRRGQEARLRCSPMKGHSHVYWYRQLPEEGLKFMVYLQKENIIDESGMPKERFSAEFPKEGPSILRIQQVVRGDSAAYFCASSPGDDGTEAFFGQGTRLTVV.

The chain employs TRBV5-1 and TRBJ2-7; D is perhaps TRBD2 (6 bases). The CDR3 is 15 residues long. Germline V gene data show CDR1 as SGHRS and CDR2 as YFSETQ. The germline V and J ends were trimmed by 2 bases and 2 bases, with 14 bases remaining between them. The DNA of the CDR3 is TGCGCCAGCAGCTTTGGGGGGAAGGGGCCCTACGAGCAGTACTTC. Its translation is CASSFGGKGPYEQYF.

The rearrangement joins TRBV29-1 to TRBJ2-7; 9 positions agree with TRBD2. The V segment lost 7 bases and the J segment 3 bases; nucleotides outside the gene matches: 7. The CDR3 has 13 residues. Germline V lookup: CDR1 SQVTM, CDR2 ANQGSEA. The CDR3 here is CSAAGGVIYEQYF. The CDR3 region has the DNA TGCAGCGCCGCGGGAGGGGTAATCTACGAGCAGTACTTC.